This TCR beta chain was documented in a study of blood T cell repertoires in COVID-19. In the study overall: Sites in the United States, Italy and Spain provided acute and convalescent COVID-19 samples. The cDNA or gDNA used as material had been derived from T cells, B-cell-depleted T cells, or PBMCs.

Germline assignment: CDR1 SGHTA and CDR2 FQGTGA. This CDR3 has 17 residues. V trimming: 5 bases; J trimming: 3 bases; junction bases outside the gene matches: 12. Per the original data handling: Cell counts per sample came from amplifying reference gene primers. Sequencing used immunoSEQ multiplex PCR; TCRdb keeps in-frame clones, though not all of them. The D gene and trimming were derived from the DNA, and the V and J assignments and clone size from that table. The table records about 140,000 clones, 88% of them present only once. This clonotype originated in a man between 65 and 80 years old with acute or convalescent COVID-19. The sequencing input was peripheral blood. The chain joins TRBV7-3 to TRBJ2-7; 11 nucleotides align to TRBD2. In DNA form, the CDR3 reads TGTGCCAGCAGCCCCGGACCCGCTGGGACTAGCGGCTACGAGCAGTACTTC. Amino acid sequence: CASSPGPAGTSGYEQYF.